The 20 T cell receptor beta chains in this list originate from one sample, sequenced in a study of T cells in localized non-small cell lung cancer. The table came from immunoSEQ multiplex PCR; TCRdb's copy has only in-frame clones and leaves some out. The data hold about 54,000 clones, with approximately 83% observed a single time. This specimen consisted of peripheral blood, obtained before any cancer treatment. The receptors originated from a female donor at least 60 years old with stage II squamous cell lung carcinoma.

This clone appeared a few times. V is TRBV2 and J is TRBJ1-4, with a tentative D call TRBD1 (5 bases). V gave up 9 bases and J gave up 0 bases, with 17 bases separating them. This CDR3 spans 16 amino acids. CDR1 is SNHLY, CDR2 FYNNEI, per germline. The CDR3 loop reads CARGSISGPTNEKLFF. DNA for the CDR3: TGTGCCAGGGGTAGCATCTCGGGGCCAACTAATGAAAAACTGTTTTTT.

The rearrangement uses TRBV19 and TRBJ2-6; 7 nucleotides agree with TRBD1. With 8 bases clipped from V and 0 bases from J, the junction kept 4 bases outside the gene matches. The CDR3 consists of 15 residues. CDR1 LNHDA and CDR2 SQIVND come from the germline V gene (reference sequence). The CDR3 DNA follows: TGTGCCAGTTTCAACAGGGGCTCTGGGGCCAACGTCCTGACTTTC. It codes for CASFNRGSGANVLTF.

The chain is built from TRBV6-1 and TRBJ2-5; perhaps TRBD2 as D (6 bases). The V end was cut by 0 bases, the J end by 4 bases, with 15 bases between. This CDR3 contains 16 residues. Germline V gene sequence: CDR1 MNHNS, CDR2 SASEGT. The CDR3 region has the DNA TGTGCCAGCAGTGAAGCTTGGGTGGGGGGTGGAGAGACCCAGTACTTC. It encodes CASSEAWVGGGETQYF.

This clone is labeled medium-sized. The genes are TRBV7-9 and TRBJ1-2, with D possibly matching TRBD1 (6 bases). The CDR3 contains 12 residues. V was cut by 1 base and J by 10 bases, with 10 bases left in between. Looked up from germline, CDR1 is SEHNR and CDR2 is FQNEAQ (reference sequence). As DNA, the CDR3 is TGTGCCAGCAGCTTAGGGACAGCGTACTACACCTTC. Translation: CASSLGTAYYTF. Drawing the rest from reference TRBV7-9 and TRBJ1-2, the complete variable domain is DTGVSQNPRHKITKRGQNVTFRCDPISEHNRLYWYRQTLGQGPEFLTYFQNEAQLEKSRLLSDRFSAERPKGSFSTLEIQRTEQGDSAMYLCASSLGTAYYTFGSGTRLTVV.

The chain is built from TRBV4-3 and TRBJ2-2; D is unresolved. CDR1 is LGHNA and CDR2 is YSLEER in the germline V gene. CDR3 length: 13 residues. The ends were cut back, 2 bases at V and 4 bases at J, with 5 bases in the middle. The CDR3 coding sequence is TGCGCCAGCAGCCAACTCCCCACCGGGGAGCTGTTTTTT. It translates to CASSQLPTGELFF.

The chain carries TRBV4-3 and TRBJ2-3; no firm D call. Trimming took off 1 base at V and 2 bases at J, with 10 bases between the two ends. Germline V gene sequence: CDR1 LGHNA, CDR2 YSLEER. This CDR3 spans 15 amino acids. DNA of the CDR3: TGCGCCAGCAGCCAAGCTATCCTTGACACAGATACGCAGTATTTT. It translates to CASSQAILDTDTQYF.

V gene TRBV11-2 combines with J gene TRBJ2-3, with D possibly being TRBD2 (6 bases). The germline gives CDR1 SGHAT, CDR2 FQNNGV. The CDR3 spans 15 residues. The V and J ends lost 4 bases and 5 bases respectively, with 16 bases between them. The DNA for the CDR3 is TGTGCCAGCAGCTCTCAGTACGGCGGGAAAGATACGCAGTATTTT. Translated: CASSSQYGGKDTQYF.

This clone was seen only a few times. The V call is TRBV25-1, the J call TRBJ1-1; D remains ambiguous. The germline CDR1 and CDR2 sequences are MGHDK and SYGVNS. This CDR3 is built from 14 residues. V gave up 4 bases and J gave up 5 bases, with 14 bases separating them. DNA of the CDR3: TGTGCCAGCAGTGCCACCGGAAGAGGAACTGAAGCTTTCTTT. Its translation is CASSATGRGTEAFF.

This CDR3 is CASSQDIRTDTQYF. The DNA of the CDR3 is TGTGCCAGCAGCCAGGACATCCGCACAGATACGCAGTATTTT. The V and J genes are TRBV14 and TRBJ2-3; D is possibly TRBD1 (5 bases). In germline, CDR1 is SGHDN, CDR2 FVKESK. The CDR3 is 14 amino acids. V was trimmed by 3 bases and J by 1 base, leaving 8 bases between them.

This clone appeared a few times. The rearrangement links TRBV7-2 to TRBJ1-1, with a possible D match to TRBD1 (6 bases). V lost 5 bases to trimming and J lost 11 bases, with 27 bases between them. CDR1 is SGHTA, CDR2 FQGNSA, per germline. This CDR3 region has 16 residues. The CDR3 here is CASSARGATEGFRAFF. For the CDR3, the DNA is TGTGCCAGCAGCGCCCGGGGGGCGACGGAGGGGTTTAGGGCTTTCTTT. The full variable domain, completed using reference TRBV7-2 and TRBJ1-1, is GAGVSQSPSNKVTEKGKDVELRCDPISGHTALYWYRQSLGQGLEFLIYFQGNSAPDKSGLPSDRFSAERTGGSVSTLTIQRTQQEDSAVYLCASSARGATEGFRAFFGQGTRLTVV.

The chain carries TRBV7-8 and TRBJ2-7, with 8 bases identical to TRBD1. V was pared by 3 bases and J by 1 base, with 5 bases of the junction left unmatched. CDR1 and CDR2 (germline): SGHVS, FQNEAQ. This CDR3 is 15 amino acids long. CDR3 coding DNA: TGTGCCAGCAGCTTCCCTGGACAGGGATCCTACGAGCAGTACTTC. Residues: CASSFPGQGSYEQYF.

This clone has more than one count but fewer than ten. The DNA for the CDR3 is TGTGCCAGCAGCTTCGGGGGGAACTATGGCTACACCTTC. This sequence encodes CASSFGGNYGYTF. The chain joins TRBV11-2 to TRBJ1-2, with D possibly TRBD1 on 5 matching bases. Between the trimmed V and J ends, which lost 3 bases and 2 bases, there was a span of 7 bases. Looked up from germline, CDR1 is SGHAT and CDR2 is FQNNGV. The CDR3 extends over 13 amino acids.

The V call is TRBV7-2, the J call TRBJ1-1; D is undetermined. The germline gives CDR1 SGHTA, CDR2 FQGNSA. CDR3 length: 14 residues. V was shortened by 2 bases and J by 1 base, with 8 bases between the two germline ends. CDR3 nucleotide sequence: TGTGCCAGCAGCTTAACCAGGAGGAACACTGAAGCTTTCTTT. It codes for CASSLTRRNTEAFF.

The chain recombines TRBV11-1 with TRBJ2-7; D call uncertain. The ends were cut back, 0 bases at V and 2 bases at J, with 11 bases in the middle. CDR1 and CDR2 from the germline V gene are SGHAT and FQDESV (reference sequence). The CDR3 is 15 amino acids. CDR3 sequence reads: CASSLAEAATYEQYF. CDR3 DNA sequence: TGTGCCAGCAGCTTAGCCGAGGCAGCAACCTACGAGCAGTACTTC.

This sequence joins TRBV7-3 and TRBJ1-2; TRBD1 matches 11 bases. The CDR3 extends over 14 amino acids. CDR1 and CDR2 (germline): SGHTA, FQGTGA. Trimming cost V 2 bases and J 8 bases; bases outside gene matches: 4. CDR3 sequence (DNA): TGTGCCAGCAGCTTAGGGACAGGGGGTCCGGGCTACACCTTC. It encodes CASSLGTGGPGYTF. Full variable domain (missing parts from reference TRBV7-3 and TRBJ1-2): GAGVSQTPSNKVTEKGKYVELRCDPISGHTALYWYRQSLGQGPEFLIYFQGTGAADDSGLPNDRFFAVRPEGSVSTLKIQRTERGDSAVYLCASSLGTGGPGYTFGSGTRLTVV.

The V call is TRBV6-1, the J call TRBJ1-1; no clear D. From germline, CDR1 is MNHNS and CDR2 SASEGT. This CDR3 region has 13 residues. V shed 4 bases and J shed 3 bases, with 9 bases lying between them. The CDR3 nucleotides read TGTGCCAGCAGTGGTCCCGGGGACACTGAAGCTTTCTTT. Amino acids: CASSGPGDTEAFF.

V and J are TRBV6-1 and TRBJ1-6, with D unclear. The V end was cut by 0 bases, the J end by 10 bases, with 7 bases between. Germline V gene lookup returns CDR1 MNHNS and CDR2 SASEGT. The CDR3 is 13 residues long. CDR3 DNA sequence: TGTGCCAGCAGTGAAGCCAGTAGGTCACCCCTCCACTTT. The encoded protein is CASSEASRSPLHF.

CDR3 sequence: CASSMGTGDEKLFF. The CDR3 DNA is TGTGCCAGTAGTATGGGGACAGGGGATGAAAAACTGTTTTTT. This chain joins TRBV19 and TRBJ1-4; 10 nucleotides line up with TRBD1. This CDR3 has 14 amino acids. Germline loops: CDR1 LNHDA, CDR2 SQIVND (reference sequence). J was trimmed by 6 bases and V by 3 bases; bases with no gene match: 1.

CDR3 region: CASSVESGGTQGNTQYF. Written as DNA, the CDR3 is TGTGCCAGCAGCGTAGAAAGCGGGGGTACTCAGGGGAATACGCAGTATTTT. The chain has TRBV9 and TRBJ2-3; TRBD2 aligns across 8 bases. Germline lookup yields CDR1 SGDLS and CDR2 YYNGEE. CDR3 length: 17 residues. The V and J ends lost 0 bases and 7 bases, in that order; junction bases with no gene match: 13.

This clone was detected only a few times. The CDR3 DNA reads as TGTGCCAGCAGCTTGCTCGGTTTCACAGATACGCAGTATTTT. Its protein product is CASSLLGFTDTQYF. The rearrangement links TRBV5-6 to TRBJ2-3; D remains ambiguous. There are 14 residues in the CDR3. Germline-derived CDR1 and CDR2 are SGHDT and YYEEEE. V was cut by 1 base and J by 2 bases, with 8 bases left in between.